This T cell receptor beta chain was observed in a study of cytomegalovirus exposure and HLA in healthy donors. Study-wide results and limits: Association of a missense DCLRE1C variant with TCR beta V- and J-gene trimming was reported in a later analysis. The sole available immune exposure information was CMV serostatus.

On this clone itself: Its antigen is undetermined.

The study ran its PCR with 60 Vbeta and 13 Jbeta primers. In the study's own analysis: A follow-up analysis tallied tens of millions of unique TCR beta chains, roughly 11 million shared. Measured with immunoSEQ multiplex PCR; TCRdb has only the in-frame clones, and not every one. D and trimming were read from the DNA, whereas the V and J calls and clone size are those reported in that table. Here the sample spans 90,000 to 110,000 clones, about 69% being singletons. Trimming shortened V by 1 base and J by 2 bases, and 15 bases separated the two germline ends. The CDR3 has 17 residues. In germline, CDR1 is KGHSH, CDR2 LQKENI.

The sample was PBMCs. This TCR came from a man between 40 and 49 years old in good health and CMV-seronegative. The chain has TRBV18 and TRBJ1-3; D is possibly TRBD1 (6 bases). The DNA for the CDR3 is TGTGCCAGCTCACCACATCCGGCAGGGGAAGCTGGAAACACCATATATTTT. This codes for CASSPHPAGEAGNTIYF.